This is a list of T cell receptor beta chains from one sample in a study of cytomegalovirus exposure and HLA in healthy donors. The method was immunoSEQ multiplex PCR; TCRdb's version includes in-frame clones alone and lacks a portion of them. In the table there are approximately 150,000 clones, 80% to 90% of which are singletons. The sequenced material came from PBMCs. Receptors were obtained from a woman aged 25 to 39 in good health and CMV-seropositive. Both conserved end residues are part of each CDR3. Fields, in order: CDR3 protein, J gene, V gene.

CDR3aa: CASSPRDRVGGPGYTF; j_gene: TRBJ1-2; v_gene: TRBV18
CDR3aa: CASRRATNEKLFF; j_gene: TRBJ1-4; v_gene: TRBV7-9
CDR3aa: CAITGELFDTQYF; j_gene: TRBJ2-5; v_gene: TRBV10-3
CDR3aa: CASSRGQGQETQYF; j_gene: TRBJ2-5; v_gene: TRBV13
CDR3aa: CASSSDRGLAGELFF; j_gene: TRBJ2-2; v_gene: TRBV6-5
CDR3aa: CASSVASSGGAVDTQYF; j_gene: TRBJ2-3; v_gene: TRBV9
CDR3aa: CATSRVRGLNTEAFF; j_gene: TRBJ1-1; v_gene: TRBV15
CDR3aa: CASSLVWSSGGYNEQFF; j_gene: TRBJ2-1; v_gene: TRBV5-8
CDR3aa: CASSLDRVYGYTF; j_gene: TRBJ1-2; v_gene: TRBV5-4
CDR3aa: CASSLLTEGHGSGNTIYF; j_gene: TRBJ1-3; v_gene: TRBV4-3